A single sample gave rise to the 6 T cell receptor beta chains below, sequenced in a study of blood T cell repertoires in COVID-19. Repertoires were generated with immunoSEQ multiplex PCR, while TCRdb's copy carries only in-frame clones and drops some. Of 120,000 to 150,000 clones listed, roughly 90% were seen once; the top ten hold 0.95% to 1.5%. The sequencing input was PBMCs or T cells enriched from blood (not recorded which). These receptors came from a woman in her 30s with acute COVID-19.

CDR3 sequence (DNA): TGCAGCGTTGGAGAGGACAGCTATTCACCCCTCCACTTT. This encodes CSVGEDSYSPLHF. The chain carries TRBV29-1 and TRBJ1-6; maybe TRBD1 (6 bases). V dropped 4 bases and J dropped 8 bases, with 12 bases sitting between them. CDR3 size: 13 residues. In germline, CDR1 is SQVTM, CDR2 ANQGSEA.

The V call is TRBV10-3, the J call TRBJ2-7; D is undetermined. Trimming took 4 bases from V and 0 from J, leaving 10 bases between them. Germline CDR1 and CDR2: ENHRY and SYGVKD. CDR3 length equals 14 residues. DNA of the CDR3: TGTGCCATCAGTGCCCCCGGTACCTCCTACGAGCAGTACTTC. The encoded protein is CAISAPGTSYEQYF.

The CDR3 here is CASSLRQGAYGYTF. The CDR3 bases are TGTGCCAGCAGCCTACGACAGGGAGCGTATGGCTACACCTTC. This chain links TRBV3-1 (or the pseudogene TRBV3-2) with TRBJ1-2, with 7 bases that match TRBD1. Per the germline V gene, CDR1 is LGHDT and CDR2 is YNNKEL (reference sequence). The CDR3 extends over 14 amino acids. Trimming removed 4 bases from V and 5 bases from J; junction bases left unmatched: 7.

The CDR3 spells CASSLGQRETQYF. The DNA for the CDR3 is TGTGCCAGCAGCTTAGGGCAGCGGGAGACCCAGTACTTC. The chain joins TRBV7-2 to TRBJ2-5; TRBD2 is a possible D gene (5 bases). Trimming cost V 1 base and J 5 bases, with 8 bases left between them. The V gene's germline CDR1 is SGHTA and CDR2 FQGNSA. CDR3 length equals 13 residues.

The CDR3 DNA reads as TGTGCCATTGGGTCAGGGGTCGGTCGTGAAAAACTGTTTTTT. Amino acids: CAIGSGVGREKLFF. The rearrangement uses TRBV15 and TRBJ1-4; TRBD1 is a possible D gene (6 bases). This CDR3 is 14 amino acids long. V was clipped by 10 bases and J by 7 bases, with 19 bases between them. Germline values: CDR1 LNHNV, CDR2 YYDKDF (reference sequence).

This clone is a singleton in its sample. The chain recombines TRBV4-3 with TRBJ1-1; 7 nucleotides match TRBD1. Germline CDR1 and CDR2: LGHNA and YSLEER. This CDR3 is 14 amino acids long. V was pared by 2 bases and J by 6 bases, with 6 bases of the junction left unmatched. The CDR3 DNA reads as TGCGCCAGCAGCCAAAAGAGGACAGGAGCTGAAGCTTTCTTT. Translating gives CASSQKRTGAEAFF.